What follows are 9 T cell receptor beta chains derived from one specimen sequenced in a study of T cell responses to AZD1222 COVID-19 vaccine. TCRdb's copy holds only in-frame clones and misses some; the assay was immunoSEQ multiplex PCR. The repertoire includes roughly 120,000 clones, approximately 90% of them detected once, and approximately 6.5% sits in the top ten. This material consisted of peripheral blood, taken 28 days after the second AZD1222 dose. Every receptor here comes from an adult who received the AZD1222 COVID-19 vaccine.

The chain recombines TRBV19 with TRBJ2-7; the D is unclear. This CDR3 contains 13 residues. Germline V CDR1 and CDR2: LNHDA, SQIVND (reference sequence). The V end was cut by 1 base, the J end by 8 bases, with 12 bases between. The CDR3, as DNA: TGTGCCAGTAGTATAGTTCATCTTAGGCAGCAGTACTTC. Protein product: CASSIVHLRQQYF.

CDR3 residues: CASTRGQAGLYEQYF. CDR3 DNA: TGTGCCAGTACTCGAGGCCAAGCGGGGCTTTACGAGCAGTACTTC. The chain recombines TRBV19 with TRBJ2-7, with 7 bases that match TRBD2. The germline gives CDR1 LNHDA, CDR2 SQIVND (reference sequence). The CDR3 has 15 amino acids. J lost 4 bases, V lost 7 bases, and 13 bases had no gene match.

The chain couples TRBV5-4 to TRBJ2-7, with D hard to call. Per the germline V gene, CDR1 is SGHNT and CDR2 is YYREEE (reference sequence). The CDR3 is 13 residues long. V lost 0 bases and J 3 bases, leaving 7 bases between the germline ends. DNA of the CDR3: TGTGCCAGCAGCTTGGACAGAAACTACGAGCAGTACTTC. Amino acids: CASSLDRNYEQYF. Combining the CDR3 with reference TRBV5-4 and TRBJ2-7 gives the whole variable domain ETGVTQSPTHLIKTRGQQVTLRCSSQSGHNTVSWYQQALGQGPQFIFQYYREEENGRGNFPPRFSGLQFPNYSSELNVNALELDDSALYLCASSLDRNYEQYFGPGTRLTVT.

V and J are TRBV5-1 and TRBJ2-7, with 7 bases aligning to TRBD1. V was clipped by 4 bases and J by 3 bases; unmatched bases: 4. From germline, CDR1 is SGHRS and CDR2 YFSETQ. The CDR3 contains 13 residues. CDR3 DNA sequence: TGCGCCAGCAGCGTAGGGGGCGGCTACGAGCAGTACTTC. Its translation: CASSVGGGYEQYF.

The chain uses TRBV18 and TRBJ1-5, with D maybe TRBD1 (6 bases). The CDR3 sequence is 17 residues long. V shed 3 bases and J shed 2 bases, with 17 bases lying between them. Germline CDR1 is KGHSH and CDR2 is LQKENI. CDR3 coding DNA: TGTGCCAGCTCACCGAGGGGGGGCAGCTATGGCAATCAGCCCCAGCATTTT. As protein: CASSPRGGSYGNQPQHF.

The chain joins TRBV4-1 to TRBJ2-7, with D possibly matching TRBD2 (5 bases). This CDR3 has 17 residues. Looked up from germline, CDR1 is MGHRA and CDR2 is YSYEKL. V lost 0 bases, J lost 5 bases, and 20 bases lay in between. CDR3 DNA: TGCGCCAGCAGCCAAGATCGGATTGTCGGGAAAGCCCACGAGCAGTACTTC. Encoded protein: CASSQDRIVGKAHEQYF.

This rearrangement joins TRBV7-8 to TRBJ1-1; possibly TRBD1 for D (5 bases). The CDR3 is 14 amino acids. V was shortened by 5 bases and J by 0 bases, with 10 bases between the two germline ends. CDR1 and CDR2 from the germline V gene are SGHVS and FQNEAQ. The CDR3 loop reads CASSLRQMNTEAFF. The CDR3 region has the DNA TGTGCCAGCAGCCTACGACAGATGAACACTGAAGCTTTCTTT.

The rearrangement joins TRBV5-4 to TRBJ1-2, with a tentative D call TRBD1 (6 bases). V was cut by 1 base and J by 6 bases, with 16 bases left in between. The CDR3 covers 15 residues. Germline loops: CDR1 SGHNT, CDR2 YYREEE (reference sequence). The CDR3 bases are TGTGCCAGCAGCTTGTGGGGGGGCCGGACCGATGGCTACACCTTC. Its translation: CASSLWGGRTDGYTF.

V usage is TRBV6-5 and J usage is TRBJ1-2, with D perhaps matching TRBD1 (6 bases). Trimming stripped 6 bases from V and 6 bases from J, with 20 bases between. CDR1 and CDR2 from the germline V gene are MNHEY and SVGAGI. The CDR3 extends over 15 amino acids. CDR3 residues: CASSRTGKQGNGYTF. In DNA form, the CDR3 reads TGTGCCAGCAGCCGCACAGGGAAACAAGGGAATGGCTACACCTTC.